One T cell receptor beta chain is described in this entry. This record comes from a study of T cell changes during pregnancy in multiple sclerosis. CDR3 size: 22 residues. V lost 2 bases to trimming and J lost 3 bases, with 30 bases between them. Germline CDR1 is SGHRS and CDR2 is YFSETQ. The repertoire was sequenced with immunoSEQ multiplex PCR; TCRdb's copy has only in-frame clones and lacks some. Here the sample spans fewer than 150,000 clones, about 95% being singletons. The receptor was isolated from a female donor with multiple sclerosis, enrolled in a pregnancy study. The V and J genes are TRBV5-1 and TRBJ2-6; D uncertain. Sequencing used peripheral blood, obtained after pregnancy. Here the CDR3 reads CASSFQPPSPDPDIGGANVLTF. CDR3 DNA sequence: TGCGCCAGCAGCTTCCAACCCCCTTCACCTGACCCTGACATCGGTGGGGCCAACGTCCTGACTTTC.